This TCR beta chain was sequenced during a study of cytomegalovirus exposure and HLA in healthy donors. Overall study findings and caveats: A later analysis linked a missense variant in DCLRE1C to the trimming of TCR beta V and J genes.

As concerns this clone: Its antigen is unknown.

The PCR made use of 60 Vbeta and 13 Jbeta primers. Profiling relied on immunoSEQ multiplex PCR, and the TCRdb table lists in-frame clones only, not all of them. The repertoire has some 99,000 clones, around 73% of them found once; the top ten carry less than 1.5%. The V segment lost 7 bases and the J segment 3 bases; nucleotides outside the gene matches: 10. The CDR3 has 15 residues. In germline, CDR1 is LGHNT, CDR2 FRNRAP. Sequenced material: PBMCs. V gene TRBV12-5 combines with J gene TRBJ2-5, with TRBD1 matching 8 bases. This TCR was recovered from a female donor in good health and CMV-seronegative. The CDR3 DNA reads TGTGCTAGTGCCCTGAGGCAGGGGGCTGAAGAGACCCAGTACTTC. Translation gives CASALRQGAEETQYF.